This record concerns one TCR beta chain sequence. This sample's treatment: oral pan-JAK inhibitor, 5-10 mg twice daily. Deletions cut 4 bases from V and 6 bases from J, with 21 bases between. Germline-derived CDR1 and CDR2 are LNHNV and YYDKDF (reference sequence). The CDR3 has 16 amino acids. This sample was included in a study of CD8+ T cells in alopecia areata. TCR sequencing used cDNA made by reverse transcription of extracted RNA. Generated by immunoSEQ multiplex PCR, the TCRdb table keeps only in-frame clones and is missing some. The sample includes approximately 180,000 clones, about 65% of them seen just once.

The origin of this receptor is a human donor with alopecia areata. The rearrangement uses TRBV15 and TRBJ1-1; D unresolved. Here the sequenced sample was CD4+ T cells sorted from blood, taken between weeks 47 and 50, from a patient treated with tofacitinib. The CDR3 is CATSTTVYYSAAEAFF. For the CDR3, the DNA is TGTGCCACCAGCACCACAGTTTATTACTCGGCCGCTGAAGCTTTCTTT.